The 27 T cell receptor beta chains given below trace back to one sample, sequenced in a study of blood T cell repertoires in COVID-19 (dated by TCRdb to the early 2020s). Library creation used the immunoSEQ multiplex PCR assay. What TCRdb holds here is the immuneACCESS table cut down to in-frame rearrangements. Part of the clones is not present; checked against another copy, under half of the missing clones reflect an unresolved V gene, and the others are unexplained. This sample is represented by approximately 260,000 clones; over 70% of them were singletons. The ten largest make up 7.5% to 9% of the sample. Sample: peripheral blood. The receptors were gathered from a human donor in a cohort sampled during active COVID-19.

The chain is built from TRBV19 and TRBJ1-5, with D uncertain. Trimming stripped 7 bases from V and 3 bases from J, with 10 bases between. The V gene's germline CDR1 is LNHDA and CDR2 SQIVND (reference sequence). This CDR3 is 13 amino acids long. CDR3 sequence reads: CASTYGANQPQHF. CDR3 DNA sequence: TGTGCCAGTACTTACGGTGCCAATCAGCCCCAGCATTTT.

The V call is TRBV10-2, the J call TRBJ2-1; the D gene is possibly TRBD2 (5 bases). V dropped 7 bases and J dropped 2 bases, with 9 bases sitting between them. The CDR3 extends over 13 amino acids. CDR1 WSHSY and CDR2 SAAADI come from the germline V gene. Here the CDR3 reads CASTERAYNEQFF. The CDR3 bases are TGCGCCAGCACCGAGAGGGCCTACAATGAGCAGTTCTTC.

The CDR3 sequence is CASSPGFRGRDEKLFF. For the CDR3, the DNA is TGCGCCAGCAGCCCGGGCTTCAGGGGGCGCGATGAAAAACTGTTTTTT. The V call is TRBV5-1, the J call TRBJ1-4; the match to TRBD1 covers 8 bases. The CDR3 has 16 residues. Germline V gives CDR1 SGHRS, CDR2 YFSETQ. V trimming: 4 bases; J trimming: 6 bases; junction bases outside the gene matches: 11.

This chain joins TRBV6-5 and TRBJ1-1; TRBD1 aligns across 9 bases. Germline CDR1 is MNHEY and CDR2 is SVGAGI. Losses at the gene ends were 6 bases for V and 7 bases for J; bases not matched to a gene: 6. The CDR3 runs to 13 residues. CDR3 in DNA: TGTGCCAGCAGGCGGGGACAGGGTCTTGAAGCTTTCTTT. Protein sequence: CASRRGQGLEAFF.

The chain has TRBV6-5 and TRBJ2-7, with D possibly being TRBD1 (6 bases). Germline V gene lookup returns CDR1 MNHEY and CDR2 SVGAGI. V was clipped by 6 bases and J by 2 bases, with 14 bases between them. The CDR3 covers 14 residues. In DNA form, the CDR3 reads TGTGCCAGCAGAGGTGTTACAGGGCCCTACGAGCAGTACTTC. Its translation: CASRGVTGPYEQYF.

This rearrangement joins TRBV19 to TRBJ1-3; 12 nucleotides align to TRBD1. Looked up from germline, CDR1 is LNHDA and CDR2 is SQIVND (reference sequence). The CDR3 has 15 amino acids. The V gene end was trimmed by 9 bases and the J gene end by 4 bases; junction bases not matched to a gene: 7. The DNA for the CDR3 is TGTGCCAGCAGACCGGGACAGGGGGCGGGAAACACCATATATTTT. Encoded protein: CASRPGQGAGNTIYF.

J is TRBJ2-2 and V is TRBV6-5; a weak D match, TRBD1 (5 bases). V was shortened by 0 bases and J by 2 bases, with 10 bases between the two germline ends. Germline values: CDR1 MNHEY, CDR2 SVGAGI. CDR3 length: 16 residues. CDR3 residues: CASSYSIGQNTGELFF. As DNA, the CDR3 is TGTGCCAGCAGTTACTCGATTGGACAAAACACCGGGGAGCTGTTTTTT.

The chain carries TRBV24-1 and TRBJ2-3; D possibly corresponds to TRBD1 (6 bases). The V gene lost 9 bases and the J gene lost 2 bases, with 11 bases spanning the gap. Germline lookup yields CDR1 KGHDR and CDR2 SFDVKD. This CDR3 is built from 13 residues. CDR3 loop: CATGGEITDTQYF. The CDR3 DNA reads as TGTGCCACCGGGGGCGAAATCACAGATACGCAGTATTTT.

The chain employs TRBV3-1 (or the pseudogene TRBV3-2) and TRBJ2-3; 7 bases map to TRBD2. CDR3 size: 14 residues. The trim removed 4 bases at V and 1 base at J, leaving 2 bases unmatched. CDR1 is LGHDT, CDR2 YNNKEL, per germline (reference sequence). CDR3: CASSPSGGTDTQYF. Written as DNA, the CDR3 is TGTGCCAGCAGCCCCAGCGGGGGCACAGATACGCAGTATTTT.

The V gene is TRBV6-1, the J gene TRBJ2-7, with TRBD2 identical over 7 bases. The germline V gene encodes CDR1 MNHNS and CDR2 SASEGT. The CDR3 extends over 17 amino acids. Losses at the gene ends were 4 bases for V and 7 bases for J; bases not matched to a gene: 19. The chain's CDR3 is CASSGDPWDYPLWEQYF. The CDR3 region has the DNA TGTGCCAGCAGTGGGGACCCCTGGGACTATCCTTTATGGGAGCAGTACTTC.

This clone was observed once. This chain connects TRBV28 to TRBJ1-2, with 7 bases matching TRBD1. Germline loops: CDR1 MDHEN, CDR2 SYDVKM. V trimming: 6 bases; J trimming: 7 bases; junction bases outside the gene matches: 14. The CDR3 loop spans 15 amino acids. The DNA of the CDR3 is TGTGCCAGCAGCACCCCGGACAGGCGGTGGTCTGGCTACACCTTC. Encoded protein: CASSTPDRRWSGYTF.

The rearrangement uses TRBV27 and TRBJ2-2, with D possibly matching TRBD1 (6 bases). The CDR3 is made up of 15 amino acids. The V end was cut by 2 bases, the J end by 5 bases, with 12 bases between. From germline, CDR1 is MNHEY and CDR2 SMNVEV (reference sequence). CDR3 loop: CASSLGGMRTGELFF. The CDR3 DNA sequence: TGTGCCAGCAGTTTAGGGGGCATGAGGACCGGGGAGCTGTTTTTT.

The gene calls are TRBV5-1 and TRBJ1-1, with no clear D. In germline, CDR1 is SGHRS, CDR2 YFSETQ. The CDR3 loop spans 17 amino acids. V was cut by 4 bases and J by 6 bases, with 25 bases left in between. CDR3 in amino acids: CASSRESRTEIFPEAFF. The CDR3 bases are TGCGCCAGCAGCCGGGAATCCCGCACAGAGATTTTCCCTGAAGCTTTCTTT.

The chain combines TRBV5-1 with TRBJ2-2, with 7 nucleotides matching TRBD1. The CDR3 contains 14 residues. The germline V gene has CDR1 SGHRS and CDR2 YFSETQ. Losses at the gene ends were 4 bases for V and 3 bases for J; bases not matched to a gene: 3. The CDR3 reads CASSRDSYTGELFF. DNA for the CDR3: TGCGCCAGCAGCCGGGACAGTTACACCGGGGAGCTGTTTTTT.

The gene calls are TRBV5-6 and TRBJ1-1; TRBD1 matches at 9 bases. Germline lookup yields CDR1 SGHDT and CDR2 YYEEEE. V gave up 4 bases and J gave up 0 bases; unmatched junction bases: 13. The CDR3 is 18 residues long. CDR3 DNA sequence: TGTGCCAGCAGCCGCCCGGGGACAGGGTTGATCTTGAACACTGAAGCTTTCTTT. Protein product: CASSRPGTGLILNTEAFF.

The chain links TRBV4-3 to TRBJ1-3; D might be TRBD1 (6 bases). The CDR3 has 14 residues. The V end was cut by 3 bases, the J end by 4 bases, with 10 bases between. Germline-derived CDR1 and CDR2 are LGHNA and YSLEER. Here the CDR3 DNA reads TGCGCCAGCAGCCACGGGGGGCAAGGAAACACCATATATTTT. Its translation is CASSHGGQGNTIYF.

The chain uses TRBV24-1 and TRBJ2-7; 9 bases are a match to TRBD2. V shed 1 base, J shed 0 bases, and the junction held 0 bases outside the gene matches. Per germline, CDR1 KGHDR and CDR2 SFDVKD. This CDR3 has 15 amino acids. The CDR3 here is CATSDFSGGSYEQYF. DNA for the CDR3: TGTGCCACCAGTGATTTTAGCGGGGGCTCCTACGAGCAGTACTTC.

The chain couples TRBV5-4 to TRBJ2-3; 8 bases match TRBD2. The CDR3 spans 14 residues. CDR1 and CDR2 (germline): SGHNT, YYREEE (reference sequence). The V and J ends lost 0 bases and 6 bases, in that order; junction bases with no gene match: 3. The DNA for the CDR3 is TGTGCCAGCAGCTTGGTTAGCGGGGCGGATACGCAGTATTTT. Protein product: CASSLVSGADTQYF.

The V call is TRBV5-4, the J call TRBJ2-7, with 10 bases lining up with TRBD2. After removal of 1 base from V and 5 bases from J, the junction contained 3 bases not matched to a gene. The CDR3 is made up of 14 amino acids. Germline CDR1 SGHNT, CDR2 YYREEE (reference sequence). CDR3 residues: CASSLTSGIDEQYF. For the CDR3, the DNA is TGTGCCAGCAGCTTGACTAGCGGGATCGACGAGCAGTACTTC.

The chain links TRBV15 to TRBJ2-3; a possible D gene is TRBD1 (5 bases). Looked up from germline, CDR1 is LNHNV and CDR2 is YYDKDF (reference sequence). This CDR3 is 15 amino acids long. The V and J ends lost 0 bases and 6 bases respectively, with 13 bases between them. The CDR3 nucleotides read TGTGCCACCAGCAGAGATATAGGGGCCCGGGATACGCAGTATTTT. Protein product: CATSRDIGARDTQYF.

The chain uses TRBV24-1 and TRBJ2-5; 13 bases agree with TRBD2. This CDR3 spans 15 amino acids. Germline CDR1 is KGHDR and CDR2 is SFDVKD. J was trimmed by 5 bases and V by 6 bases; bases with no gene match: 5. Here the CDR3 reads CATSTSGGAVETQYF. CDR3 nucleotides: TGTGCCACCAGTACTAGCGGGGGGGCCGTGGAGACCCAGTACTTC.

DNA of the CDR3: TGTGCCAGCTCACCCTTGAGGAATGAGCAGTTCTTC. Protein sequence: CASSPLRNEQFF. This rearrangement joins TRBV18 to TRBJ2-1, with D hard to call. Germline CDR1 and CDR2: KGHSH and LQKENI. The ends were cut back, 3 bases at V and 7 bases at J, with 7 bases in the middle. The CDR3 length is 12 residues.

The chain's CDR3 is CASSSRQGRNEKLFF. CDR3 bases: TGTGCCAGCAGTTCGAGACAGGGGAGGAATGAAAAACTGTTTTTT. The V and J genes are TRBV2 and TRBJ1-4; 8 bases agree with TRBD1. Looked up from germline, CDR1 is SNHLY and CDR2 is FYNNEI. This CDR3 has 15 amino acids. V gave up 5 bases and J gave up 5 bases; unmatched junction bases: 7. Supplemented by reference TRBV2 and TRBJ1-4, the full variable domain reads EPEVTQTPSHQVTQMGQEVILRCVPISNHLYFYWYRQILGQKVEFLVSFYNNEISEKSEIFDDQFSVERPDGSNFTLKIRSTKLEDSAMYFCASSSRQGRNEKLFFGSGTQLSVL.

In this sample, this clone turned up a few times. CDR3 residues: CASSGGTGNSGNTIYF. The CDR3 bases are TGTGCCAGCTCTGGTGGGACAGGCAACTCTGGAAACACCATATATTTT. This rearrangement joins TRBV18 to TRBJ1-3, with 8 bases identical to TRBD1. V was clipped by 6 bases and J by 0 bases; unmatched bases: 7. CDR3 length: 16 residues. Germline CDR1 is KGHSH and CDR2 is LQKENI.

This clone was observed a few times. J is TRBJ1-6 and V is TRBV11-2; D might be TRBD1 (5 bases). CDR1 SGHAT and CDR2 FQNNGV come from the germline V gene. Between the trimmed V and J ends, which lost 1 base and 9 bases, there was a span of 16 bases. This CDR3 region has 16 residues. The CDR3 loop reads CASSLGRQGNSSPLHF. As DNA, the CDR3 is TGTGCCAGCAGCTTAGGTCGGCAGGGAAATAGTTCACCCCTCCACTTT.

This chain links TRBV4-1 with TRBJ2-7, with 7 bases aligning to TRBD1. The germline V gene has CDR1 MGHRA and CDR2 YSYEKL. Unmatched junction bases numbered 8, after V lost 0 bases and J lost 6 bases. The CDR3 contains 15 residues. The CDR3 reads CASSQDPRGIGEQYF. The CDR3 coding sequence is TGCGCCAGCAGCCAAGATCCCAGGGGGATCGGCGAGCAGTACTTC.

The rearrangement uses TRBV5-4 and TRBJ2-5; 10 bases match TRBD2. Germline CDR1 and CDR2: SGHNT and YYREEE (reference sequence). The V and J ends lost 0 bases and 4 bases, in that order; junction bases with no gene match: 3. The CDR3 covers 15 residues. The chain's CDR3 is CASSLGWTSGETQYF. The CDR3, as DNA: TGTGCCAGCAGCTTGGGATGGACTAGCGGAGAGACCCAGTACTTC.